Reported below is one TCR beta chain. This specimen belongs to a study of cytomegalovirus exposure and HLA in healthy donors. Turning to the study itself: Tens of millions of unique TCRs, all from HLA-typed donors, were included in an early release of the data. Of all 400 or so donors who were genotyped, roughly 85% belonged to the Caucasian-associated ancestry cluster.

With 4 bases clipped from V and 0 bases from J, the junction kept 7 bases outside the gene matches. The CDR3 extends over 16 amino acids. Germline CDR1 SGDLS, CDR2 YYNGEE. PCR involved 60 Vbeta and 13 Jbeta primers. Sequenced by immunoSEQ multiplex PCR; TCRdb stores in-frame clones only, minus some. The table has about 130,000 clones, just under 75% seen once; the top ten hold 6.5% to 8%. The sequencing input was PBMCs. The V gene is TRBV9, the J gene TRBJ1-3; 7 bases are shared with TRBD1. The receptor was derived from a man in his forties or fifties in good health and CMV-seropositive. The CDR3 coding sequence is TGTGCCAGCAGCACCCGACAGGGCGGCTCTGGAAACACCATATATTTT. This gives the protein CASSTRQGGSGNTIYF.